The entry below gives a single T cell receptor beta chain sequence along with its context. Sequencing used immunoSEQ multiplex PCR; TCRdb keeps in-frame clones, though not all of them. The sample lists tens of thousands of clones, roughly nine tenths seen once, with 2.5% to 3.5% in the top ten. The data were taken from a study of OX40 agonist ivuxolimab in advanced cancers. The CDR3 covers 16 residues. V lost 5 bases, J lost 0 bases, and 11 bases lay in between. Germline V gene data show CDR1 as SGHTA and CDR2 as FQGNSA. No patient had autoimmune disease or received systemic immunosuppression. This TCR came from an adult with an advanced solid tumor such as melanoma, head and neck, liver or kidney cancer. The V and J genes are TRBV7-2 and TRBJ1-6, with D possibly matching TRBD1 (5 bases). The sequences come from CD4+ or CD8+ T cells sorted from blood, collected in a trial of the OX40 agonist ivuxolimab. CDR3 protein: CASSPSGGSYNSPLHF. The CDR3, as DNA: TGTGCCAGCAGCCCCTCCGGGGGCTCCTATAATTCACCCCTCCACTTT.